This TCR beta chain was recovered during a study of cytomegalovirus exposure and HLA in healthy donors. Overall study results and limits: An analysis done earlier found most TCR beta V segments productive about 87% or about 30% of the time. Among the sequence variants, a highly shared cluster was likely an artifact of sequencing.

The PCR made use of 60 Vbeta and 13 Jbeta primers. Repertoires were generated with immunoSEQ multiplex PCR, while TCRdb's copy carries only in-frame clones and drops some. This sample has 200,000 to 250,000 clones, with about 83% found just once. Germline lookup yields CDR1 SGHRS and CDR2 YFSETQ. Losses at the gene ends were 0 bases for V and 2 bases for J; bases not matched to a gene: 5. The CDR3 covers 15 residues. This clone was recorded once. Its antigen is still unknown. The source is a human donor in good health. The gene calls are TRBV5-1 and TRBJ2-7; 7 bases match TRBD2. Sequenced sample: PBMCs. In DNA form, the CDR3 reads TGCGCCAGCAGCTTGGGGGAGGGGTTGGCCTACGAGCAGTACTTC. It yields the protein CASSLGEGLAYEQYF.